A single sample gave rise to the 13 T cell receptor beta chains below, sequenced in a study of T cell repertoires in cytomegalovirus infection. TCRdb redid the calling of the reads with MiXCR, one entry per CDR3 protein. This table has about 600,000 distinct CDR3 sequences, roughly 24% appearing once. Material for sequencing was CD8+ T cells from PBMCs. These receptors came from a human donor in good health (CMV status not recorded). Some clones in this sample may be carry-over from other donors' samples.

This clonotype occurred a few times. This chain joins TRBV7-2 and TRBJ2-2; 8 bases map to TRBD2. Per germline, CDR1 SGHTA and CDR2 FQGNSA. This CDR3 comprises 19 residues. J gave up 3 bases and V 0 bases, and 12 bases lay outside the gene matches. In DNA, the CDR3 is TGTGCCAGCAGCTTAGCGCTCGGGTTCGGGGGGGGGCACACCGGGGAGCTGTTTTTT. It codes for CASSLALGFGGGHTGELFF.

This clonotype showed up just a few times. The rearrangement uses TRBV2 and TRBJ1-5, with D perhaps TRBD1 (5 bases). Germline V gives CDR1 SNHLY, CDR2 FYNNEI. V shed 5 bases and J shed 2 bases, with 10 bases lying between them. The CDR3 extends over 14 amino acids. The CDR3 DNA reads as TGTGCCAGCAGTCGGGACCACGGCAATCAGCCCCAGCATTTT. Translating it yields CASSRDHGNQPQHF.

This clonotype was counted many times. DNA for the CDR3: TGTGCCAGCGCCGCGACAGATACGCAGTATTTT. Its protein is CASAATDTQYF. The chain joins TRBV7-2 to TRBJ2-3; D gene unclear. This CDR3 is 11 amino acids long. The V end lost 8 bases, the J end lost 3 bases, and 6 bases lay between the germline ends. The germline gives CDR1 SGHTA, CDR2 FQGNSA.

Concerning this clonotype: A single base separates this from a much larger clone, so it may be a read error. CDR3 nucleotides: TGTGCCAGCAGTTCACCTGAGGATTTAGAGGACGAGCAGTACTTC. This codes for CASSSPEDLEDEQYF. This sequence joins TRBV7-2 and TRBJ2-7; D is ambiguous. CDR1 and CDR2 from the germline V gene are SGHTA and FQGNSA. Between the trimmed V and J ends, which lost 6 bases and 5 bases, there was a span of 20 bases. CDR3 length: 15 residues.

V usage is TRBV5-6 and J usage is TRBJ2-7, with D possibly TRBD1 on 5 matching bases. Between the trimmed V and J ends, which lost 4 bases and 0 bases, there was a span of 8 bases. CDR1 SGHDT and CDR2 YYEEEE come from the germline V gene. The CDR3 is 13 residues long. The CDR3 region has the DNA TGTGCCAGCAGCAAGGACACCTCCTACGAGCAGTACTTC. It codes for CASSKDTSYEQYF.

This chain joins TRBV3-1 and TRBJ2-1; a weak D match, TRBD2 (5 bases). The V end was cut by 0 bases, the J end by 3 bases, with 9 bases between. This CDR3 has 15 amino acids. CDR1 is LGHDT, CDR2 YNNKEL, per germline (reference sequence). The DNA for the CDR3 is TGTGCCAGCAGCCAAGAAACCCGGGGCTACAATGAGCAGTTCTTC. It encodes CASSQETRGYNEQFF.

This rearrangement joins TRBV2 to TRBJ1-1; D gene ambiguous. CDR1 SNHLY and CDR2 FYNNEI come from the germline V gene. Trimming stripped 8 bases from V and 8 bases from J, with 9 bases between. The CDR3 is 10 amino acids. The CDR3 DNA follows: TGTGCCAGCCTTAAAGGGGAAGCTTTCTTT. It specifies CASLKGEAFF.

There are a few counts of this clonotype. DNA for the CDR3: TGCGCCAGCAGCCATGGCTGGGGACAGAGCAATCAGCCCCAGCATTTT. This codes for CASSHGWGQSNQPQHF. The chain uses TRBV4-1 and TRBJ1-5; TRBD1 agrees at 7 bases. The V segment lost 3 bases and the J segment 1 base; nucleotides outside the gene matches: 6. This CDR3 has 16 amino acids. Germline V lookup: CDR1 MGHRA, CDR2 YSYEKL.

This chain joins TRBV12-3 or TRBV12-4 and TRBJ2-1; 9 positions match TRBD2. This CDR3 region has 14 residues. With V trimmed by 3 bases and J by 4 bases, 1 base remained unmatched. As DNA, the CDR3 is TGTGCCAGCAGTTTTACTAGCGGGTACAATGAGCAGTTCTTC. It translates to CASSFTSGYNEQFF.

CDR3 sequence: CASSRWGPTSTSYNEQFF. CDR3 DNA sequence: TGTGCCAGCAGTAGGTGGGGGCCCACATCAACTTCCTACAATGAGCAGTTCTTC. This chain joins TRBV6-2 or TRBV6-3 and TRBJ2-1, with D tentatively TRBD1 (6 bases). The ends were cut back, 5 bases at V and 1 base at J, with 21 bases in the middle. Germline V gives CDR1 MNHEY, CDR2 SVGEGT. The CDR3 is 18 amino acids.

The rearrangement uses TRBV6-5 and TRBJ2-1, with D maybe TRBD2 (6 bases). This CDR3 region has 14 residues. Trimming took 6 bases from V and 8 from J, leaving 17 bases between them. Germline V gives CDR1 MNHEY, CDR2 SVGAGI. DNA for the CDR3: TGTGCCAGCAGGGACTACGTTGAAGGCGATGAGCAGTTCTTC. Translating gives CASRDYVEGDEQFF.

Ten or more counts support this clonotype. The J gene is TRBJ1-6, the V gene TRBV28; maybe TRBD1 (6 bases). Trimming stripped 10 bases from V and 10 bases from J, with 17 bases between. Germline CDR1 and CDR2: MDHEN and SYDVKM. This CDR3 region has 13 residues. Written as DNA, the CDR3 is TGTGCCATCGCCCTCAGGGGTCGATCACCCCTCCACTTT. This gives the protein CAIALRGRSPLHF.

V gene TRBV11-3 combines with J gene TRBJ2-1, with 9 bases lining up with TRBD1. Germline CDR1 is SGHNT and CDR2 is YENEEA. The ends lost 5 bases at V and 1 base at J; junction bases unmatched: 3. The CDR3 sequence is 15 residues long. The CDR3 region is CASSRQGGSYNEQFF. Written as DNA, the CDR3 is TGTGCCAGCAGCCGACAGGGGGGTTCCTACAATGAGCAGTTCTTC. Complete variable domain (other parts from reference TRBV11-3 and TRBJ2-1): EAGVVQSPRYKIIEKKQPVAFWCNPISGHNTLYWYLQNLGQGPELLIRYENEEAVDDSQLPKDRFSAERLKGVDSTLKIQPAELGDSAVYLCASSRQGGSYNEQFFGPGTRLTVL.